The subject of this entry is one T cell receptor (beta chain). This sample is drawn from a study of cytomegalovirus exposure and HLA in healthy donors. Germline assignment: CDR1 MNHEY and CDR2 SMNVEV (reference sequence). V shed 1 base and J 5 bases; nucleotides not matched to a gene: 6. This CDR3 region has 15 residues. PCR used 60 Vbeta primers and 13 Jbeta primers. Authors' data handling: An analysis performed later counted around 80 million unique TCR beta chains (roughly 11 million of them shared). Method: immunoSEQ multiplex PCR; TCRdb's copy keeps in-frame clones and lacks some. V, J and clone size are those of that table, while D and trimming were read from the DNA. This sample carries roughly 180,000 clones, 80% of them seen once, and the ten largest clones take approximately 6.8%.

The V call is TRBV27, the J call TRBJ1-2; 8 positions match TRBD1. The sample consisted of PBMCs. The sequence was collected from a man aged 25 to 40 in good health and CMV-seropositive. The CDR3 region is CASSLFARTGYGYTF. Here the CDR3 DNA reads TGTGCCAGCAGTTTATTTGCCCGGACAGGGTATGGCTACACCTTC.